A selection of T cell receptor beta chains follows, all from one sample in a study of blood T cells in healthy people across ages. TCRdb reanalysed the 5' RACE reads using MiXCR and keeps one entry per CDR3 protein. The data contain hundreds of thousands of distinct CDR3 sequences, 45% to 70% of them seen just once; the ten biggest clones take up under 30%. Sequenced: blood. Source of these receptors: a man aged 40-55 years in good health. CDR3s include the opening cysteine and the closing phenylalanine or tryptophan. The D gene is left open where the match is weak. Rows give clone size only sometimes, using once, few, many, or a class for an expanded clone.

d_call	j_call	v_call	clone_size	cdr3_nt	cdr3_aa
-	TRBJ1-2	TRBV29-1	-	TGCAGCGTTGACGTTACAGGGACGGAAGGCTACACCTTC	CSVDVTGTEGYTF
TRBD2	TRBJ2-3	TRBV6-2/TRBV6-3	-	TGTGCCAGCAGCCGCGGCCCGGGACCGGGAGGTAGGACAGATACGCAGTATTTT	CASSRGPGPGGRTDTQYF
-	TRBJ2-7	TRBV3-1	once	TGTGCCAGCAGCCAAGGTCCGGGGGAGTCCTACGAGCAGTACTTC	CASSQGPGESYEQYF
TRBD1	TRBJ2-2	TRBV29-1	-	TGCAGCGTTGACAGGGGGCGTTCGGCCGGGGAGCTGTTTTTT	CSVDRGRSAGELFF
TRBD1	TRBJ2-5	TRBV7-3	-	TGTGCCAGCAGCCCGTCTGTAGACAGGGGCAGGGTGCAGTACTTC	CASSPSVDRGRVQYF
TRBD1	TRBJ2-6	TRBV20-1	-	TGCAGTGCTCCTAAGGGGACAGCCACATCTGGGGCCAACGTCCTGACTTTC	CSAPKGTATSGANVLTF
-	TRBJ2-5	TRBV6-1	-	TGTGCCAGCAGTCCGGGCCTCTCAATCGAGACCCAGTACTTC	CASSPGLSIETQYF
-	TRBJ2-7	TRBV28	-	TGTGCCAGCATACAACAGAATCCCTACGAGCAGTACTTC	CASIQQNPYEQYF
-	TRBJ2-3	TRBV12-3/TRBV12-4	-	TGTGCCAGCAGTTTAACACCAGATGTGCAGTATTTT	CASSLTPDVQYF
TRBD2	TRBJ2-7	TRBV6-1	few	TGTGCCAGCAGCGAACTAAGAGGACTAGCGGAAGAGCAGTACTTC	CASSELRGLAEEQYF
TRBD1	TRBJ1-1	TRBV12-3/TRBV12-4	few	TGTGCCAGCAGCAGGGACAGGGAAGGCACTGAAGCTTTCTTT	CASSRDREGTEAFF
-	TRBJ1-2	TRBV6-2/TRBV6-3	few	TGTGCCAGCAGTTACTCCGCGGAGGGGGAGAGGATCTATGGCTACACCTTC	CASSYSAEGERIYGYTF
-	TRBJ2-5	TRBV7-2	-	TGTGCCAGCAGCTTAGCCCCTTCAGGGGGGTTTAATGAGCAGTACTTC	CASSLAPSGGFNEQYF
-	TRBJ1-2	TRBV4-2	-	TGTGCCAGCAGCCAAGAGGGAAACTATGGCTACACCTTC	CASSQEGNYGYTF